The following is a T cell receptor (beta chain) sequence with its context. Its antigen is unidentified. The junction had 3 bases not matched to a gene; V was cut back by 5 bases and J by 4 bases. The CDR3 sequence is 14 residues long. CDR1 and CDR2 from the germline V gene are SGHRS and YFSETQ. The source of the sample is a study of OX40 agonist ivuxolimab in advanced cancers. Study in general: Of the participants, approximately 36% had some prior anti-PD-1, anti-PD-L1 or anti-CTLA-4 therapy, which was allowed.

General study points: Patients with a partial response at 0.1-3.0 mg/kg had among the lowest clonal expansion. A proportion of nonresponders additionally exhibited low normalized T-cell clonal expansion. There was clonal expansion of CD4+ and CD8+ blood T cells by week 6 at 0.1 to 3.0 mg/kg.

The data were produced by immunoSEQ multiplex PCR, yet TCRdb's version contains in-frame clones alone and is incomplete. The sample yields tens of thousands of clones, 70% to 90% seen once. The sequence derives from an adult with an advanced solid tumor such as melanoma, head and neck, liver or kidney cancer. The sample consisted of CD4+ or CD8+ T cells sorted from blood, taken in a trial of the OX40 agonist ivuxolimab. V gene TRBV5-1 combines with J gene TRBJ2-3, with TRBD2 identical over 11 bases. CDR3 region: CASSRSGGADTQYF. Written as DNA, the CDR3 is TGCGCCAGCAGTCGTAGCGGGGGGGCAGATACGCAGTATTTT. Complete variable domain (other parts from reference TRBV5-1 and TRBJ2-3): KAGVTQTPRYLIKTRGQQVTLSCSPISGHRSVSWYQQTPGQGLQFLFEYFSETQRNKGNFPGRFSGRQFSNSRSEMNVSTLELGDSALYLCASSRSGGADTQYFGPGTRLTVL.